This T cell receptor (beta chain) was sequenced in a study of blood T cell repertoires in COVID-19 (dated by TCRdb to about 2020). In the study overall: Samples from collaborators originated in the United States, Italy and Spain and spanned both the acute and convalescent phases of COVID-19. The sample metadata nearly always contained a de-identified subject ID, COVID-19 status, age in years and sex. Subjects who had been exposed to COVID-19, were actively infected with it, or had recovered from it provided the deeply sampled blood TCRbeta repertoires that made up the dataset. Where available, HLA class I and class II types were obtained from metadata supplied by the sample provider rather than from assay-based typing. A freely available public database, intended as a resource for researchers studying the immune response to SARS-CoV-2, is where the repertoires were released. The prospective study material was composed of cDNA or gDNA derived from T cells, B-cell-depleted T cells, or PBMCs. The samples were drawn from the first 160 participants of the ongoing ImmuneRACE study and from roughly 1,300 subjects provided by 6 global collaborators. Broad study findings and their caveats: The quantity of clinical and demographic metadata differed by source and by participant and was supplied without curation.

One collaborating source in Seattle enrolled patients during active infection and followed them longitudinally through the course of disease. The collaborating institutions used their own protocols to collect whole blood in K2EDTA tubes. For TCRbeta analysis, collaborators shipped samples as frozen whole blood, isolated PBMCs, or DNA extracted from either of those sample types. From a lookup of the germline V gene, CDR1 and CDR2 are SGDLS and YYNGEE. The CDR3, from cysteine to phenylalanine, totals 17 residues. Of the read, only the CDR3 DNA is kept; its 51 bases are in frame from base 1. The junction carries 23 bases between V and J, which are trimmed by 0 bases and 13 bases respectively. The immunoSEQ Assay, a bias-controlled multiplex PCR, was used to amplify TCRbeta CDR3 regions from genomic DNA. The authors' pipeline ran thus. The number of nucleated cells in each sample was estimated by amplification of reference gene primers within the assay. To quantify the absolute abundance of each unique TCRbeta CDR3 rearrangement, sequence reads were collapsed and filtered. For each sample, productive Simpson clonality was calculated by taking the square root of Simpson's diversity index across productive rearrangements. In its TCRdb copy, this immuneACCESS table keeps in-frame sequences only and misses some clones. Where compared with another copy, unresolved V genes explain less than half of these, and the others have no known cause. From that table come the V and J calls and clone size; the DNA was used to work out D and trimming. The sample includes 150,000 to 200,000 clones, with about 90% observed a single time. The ten largest clones add up to approximately 10% of the sample.

Details on this clone: This clone's antigen is unknown. Per-base qualities were not stored, and no clone one base away is much larger.

The TCR originated in a woman in her fifties or sixties with COVID-19, enrolled during active disease. The rearranged chain carries TRBV9 and TRBJ1-6; the D segment could be TRBD1, given 6 matching bases. Sequenced sample: peripheral blood. The DNA sequence is TGTGCCAGCAGCGTAGAAGGGGTCGGGACACTGCGGGAGCCCCTCCACTTT. Translation gives CASSVEGVGTLREPLHF.